This is a list of T cell receptor beta chains from one sample in a study of T cells after posttransplantation cyclophosphamide. Only in-frame clones appear in the TCRdb table, and some are missing; sequencing was by immunoSEQ multiplex PCR. Recorded here are about 24,000 clones, none singletons. What was sequenced was PBMCs. The receptor source for this set is a woman in her fifties or sixties in good health, CMV-negative, and a related stem cell transplant donor. Both conserved end residues are part of each CDR3. A D gene is named only where the DNA matches it firmly. Expanded clones get a size class; other rows say once, few or many, or leave the size out.

abundance: many; j_gene: TRBJ2-1; d_gene: TRBD2; v_gene: TRBV30; CDR3nt: TGTGCCTGGAGCCCACTAGCGGGAGGGCCTCGGGGCTCCTACAATGAGCAGTTCTTC; CDR3aa: CAWSPLAGGPRGSYNEQFF
abundance: many; j_gene: TRBJ2-2; d_gene: .; v_gene: TRBV5-1; CDR3nt: TGCGCCAGCAGCTTGATCAGGAACACCGGGGAGCTGTTTTTT; CDR3aa: CASSLIRNTGELFF
abundance: many; j_gene: TRBJ2-7; d_gene: .; v_gene: TRBV11-2; CDR3nt: TGTGCCAGCAGCGCTAACTACGAGCAGTACTTC; CDR3aa: CASSANYEQYF
abundance: many; j_gene: TRBJ2-2; d_gene: TRBD2; v_gene: TRBV6-5; CDR3nt: TGTGCCAGCAGTTATGTAACTAGCGGGGGGGCCGGGGAGCTGTTTTTT; CDR3aa: CASSYVTSGGAGELFF
abundance: .; j_gene: TRBJ1-6; d_gene: .; v_gene: TRBV28; CDR3nt: TGTGCCAGCAGTTTCGAGTATCGTTCACCCCTCCACTTT; CDR3aa: CASSFEYRSPLHF
abundance: many; j_gene: TRBJ1-6; d_gene: .; v_gene: TRBV5-8; CDR3nt: TGTGCCAGCAGCTTGGGTGCACGGGGTTCACCCCTCCACTTT; CDR3aa: CASSLGARGSPLHF
abundance: many; j_gene: TRBJ2-2; d_gene: TRBD1; v_gene: TRBV5-1; CDR3nt: TGCGCCAGCAGCTGGACAGGGGGCGGAGGTAGGACCGGGGAGCTGTTTTTT; CDR3aa: CASSWTGGGGRTGELFF
abundance: many; j_gene: TRBJ2-3; d_gene: TRBD2; v_gene: TRBV7-8; CDR3nt: TGTGCCAGCAGCTTACCCCCCCGCGGGAGCTTCACAGATACGCAGTATTTT; CDR3aa: CASSLPPRGSFTDTQYF
abundance: many; j_gene: TRBJ2-1; d_gene: .; v_gene: TRBV7-9; CDR3nt: TGTGCCAGCAGCTTAGCCCCGTGGAGCCCTGAGCAGTTCTTC; CDR3aa: CASSLAPWSPEQFF
abundance: many; j_gene: TRBJ2-1; d_gene: .; v_gene: TRBV5-5; CDR3nt: TGTGCCAGCGGCTCCGCCGGGACGCTGGGGGGTGAGCAGTTCTTC; CDR3aa: CASGSAGTLGGEQFF
abundance: many; j_gene: TRBJ2-4; d_gene: TRBD1; v_gene: TRBV4-1; CDR3nt: TGCGCCAGCAGCTTGGACAGGGCTAACATTCAGTACTTC; CDR3aa: CASSLDRANIQYF
abundance: many; j_gene: TRBJ1-2; d_gene: TRBD1; v_gene: TRBV28; CDR3nt: TGTGCCAGCAGTTTAGATGTGACAGGGGCTGACGGCTATGGCTACACCTTC; CDR3aa: CASSLDVTGADGYGYTF
abundance: many; j_gene: TRBJ1-1; d_gene: TRBD1; v_gene: TRBV9; CDR3nt: TGTGCCAGCAGCGTGGGCAGGGGGGATCCAATGAACACTGAAGCTTTCTTT; CDR3aa: CASSVGRGDPMNTEAFF
abundance: many; j_gene: TRBJ1-1; d_gene: .; v_gene: TRBV7-8; CDR3nt: TGTGCCAGCAGAGATGGCAGGGGCAAATGGGGCACTGAAGCTTTCTTT; CDR3aa: CASRDGRGKWGTEAFF
abundance: many; j_gene: TRBJ2-5; d_gene: TRBD1; v_gene: TRBV5-1; CDR3nt: TGCGCCAGCAGCCTAGACAGGGGGCGAGGAGAGACCCAGTACTTC; CDR3aa: CASSLDRGRGETQYF
abundance: many; j_gene: TRBJ2-5; d_gene: .; v_gene: TRBV28; CDR3nt: TGTGCCAGCAGTCCGCAGGGAATTGAGACCCAGTACTTC; CDR3aa: CASSPQGIETQYF
abundance: many; j_gene: TRBJ1-2; d_gene: .; v_gene: TRBV5-4; CDR3nt: TGTGCCAGCAGCCTGGTCGGAGGGGAGGGCTACACCTTC; CDR3aa: CASSLVGGEGYTF
abundance: many; j_gene: TRBJ1-2; d_gene: TRBD1; v_gene: TRBV19; CDR3nt: TGTGCCAGTAGTCCACGGGGACAGGGGGCATCGAGCTATGGCTACACCTTC; CDR3aa: CASSPRGQGASSYGYTF